This T cell receptor beta chain was obtained from a study of blood T cell repertoires in COVID-19. Across the study: T cells, B-cell-depleted T cells, or PBMCs provided the cDNA or gDNA that served as material.

The V gene's germline CDR1 is SGHAT and CDR2 FQNNGV. V gave up 3 bases and J gave up 2 bases; unmatched junction bases: 6. The CDR3 runs 15 residues. In the original analysis: For nucleated cells, counts were estimated from reference gene primer amplification. Assay used: immunoSEQ multiplex PCR; TCRdb lists only in-frame clones, some missing. Clone size and the V and J calls come from that table; the DNA yielded D and trimming. This table has 250,000 to 300,000 clones, under 95% appearing once. The sequence came from a woman aged 40 to 50 with acute COVID-19. This sequence joins TRBV11-2 and TRBJ2-7; 8 bases are a match to TRBD2. The material sequenced was PBMCs or T cells enriched from blood (not recorded which). The CDR3 here is CASSFSLAETYEQYF. DNA for the CDR3: TGTGCCAGCAGCTTCTCACTAGCGGAGACCTACGAGCAGTACTTC.